The 23 T cell receptor beta chains below all came from one sample that was sequenced in a study of blood T cell repertoires in COVID-19. TCRdb keeps only in-frame clones here, not all; method: immunoSEQ multiplex PCR. The profile shows more than 150,000 clones, 87% of them singletons. Material for sequencing was PBMCs or T cells enriched from blood (not recorded which). These receptors came from a woman aged 50 to 60 who had recovered from COVID-19.

The chain couples TRBV2 to TRBJ1-2; TRBD1 aligns across 8 bases. CDR1 is SNHLY, CDR2 FYNNEI, per germline. CDR3 length: 13 residues. V lost 4 bases and J lost 8; bases outside the gene matches: 6. CDR3 residues: CASSATGARGYTF. CDR3 DNA sequence: TGTGCCAGCAGTGCGACAGGGGCGAGGGGCTACACCTTC.

V and J are TRBV5-1 and TRBJ2-5; tentative D call: TRBD2 (5 bases). The germline CDR1 and CDR2 sequences are SGHRS and YFSETQ. V was trimmed by 1 base and J by 4 bases, leaving 11 bases between them. The CDR3 is 14 amino acids. The CDR3 spells CASSLRLGRETQYF. DNA for the CDR3: TGCGCCAGCAGCTTGAGGCTAGGGAGAGAGACCCAGTACTTC.

The rearrangement uses TRBV3-1 (or the pseudogene TRBV3-2) and TRBJ1-2; D call uncertain. Germline CDR1 LGHDT, CDR2 YNNKEL (reference sequence). CDR3 length: 16 amino acids. Trimming cost V 3 bases and J 5 bases, with 19 bases left between them. The CDR3 DNA reads TGTGCCAGCAGCCATGAACGGGGAAGCGGAGGATATGGCTACACCTTC. Translation: CASSHERGSGGYGYTF.

The chain is built from TRBV5-1 and TRBJ2-3; possible D gene TRBD1, 5 bases. V shed 3 bases and J shed 2 bases, with 16 bases lying between them. CDR3 length: 16 amino acids. Germline assignment: CDR1 SGHRS and CDR2 YFSETQ. CDR3 protein: CASSSQGPLITDTQYF. Written as DNA, the CDR3 is TGCGCCAGCAGCTCCCAGGGCCCCCTAATCACAGATACGCAGTATTTT.

The chain uses TRBV28 and TRBJ2-1; no clear D. The CDR3 is 16 amino acids. The V gene's germline CDR1 is MDHEN and CDR2 SYDVKM. V gave up 8 bases and J gave up 0 bases, with 17 bases separating them. The CDR3 sequence is CASLTSSEISYNEQFF. Here the CDR3 DNA reads TGTGCCAGCCTAACCTCCAGCGAGATCTCCTACAATGAGCAGTTCTTC.

The chain joins TRBV4-1 to TRBJ2-5; a weak D match, TRBD2 (6 bases). Trimming removed 4 bases at V and 5 bases at J, with 20 bases between. CDR1 and CDR2 from the germline V gene are MGHRA and YSYEKL. The CDR3 length is 16 residues. CDR3 loop: CASSRDGVVEGETQYF. The CDR3 nucleotides read TGCGCCAGCAGCCGAGACGGTGTAGTGGAGGGGGAGACCCAGTACTTC.

The V call is TRBV11-3, the J call TRBJ2-7; TRBD1 is a possible D gene (6 bases). The germline V and J ends were trimmed by 2 bases and 13 bases, with 12 bases remaining between them. The CDR3 spans 11 residues. CDR1 is SGHNT, CDR2 YENEEA, per germline. The CDR3 here is CASSLIGQPYF. CDR3 bases: TGTGCCAGCAGCTTAATCGGACAGCCTTACTTC. Using reference TRBV11-3 and TRBJ2-7 for the parts outside the CDR3, the full variable domain is EAGVVQSPRYKIIEKKQPVAFWCNPISGHNTLYWYLQNLGQGPELLIRYENEEAVDDSQLPKDRFSAERLKGVDSTLKIQPAELGDSAVYLCASSLIGQPYFGPGTRLTVT.

This chain uses TRBV28 with TRBJ2-1; 9 nucleotides line up with TRBD2. The length of the CDR3 is 15 residues. Germline CDR1 MDHEN, CDR2 SYDVKM. V dropped 8 bases and J dropped 2; count of bases not matched to a gene: 7. DNA of the CDR3: TGTGCCAGCGGGAAGGCGGGAGGGCCCTACAATGAGCAGTTCTTC. Protein product: CASGKAGGPYNEQFF.

V is TRBV5-1 and J is TRBJ1-5, with TRBD1 matching over 7 bases. The CDR3 consists of 14 residues. V was clipped by 4 bases and J by 6 bases; unmatched bases: 7. Germline lookup yields CDR1 SGHRS and CDR2 YFSETQ. Here the CDR3 reads CASSDRQGGQPQHF. The CDR3 DNA follows: TGCGCCAGCAGCGATCGACAGGGTGGTCAGCCCCAGCATTTT.

This clone was found once. The chain couples TRBV19 to TRBJ2-3; weak D call: TRBD2 (6 bases). The germline V gene has CDR1 LNHDA and CDR2 SQIVND (reference sequence). Trimming removed 4 bases from V and 5 bases from J, with 10 bases in between. CDR3 length: 13 residues. This CDR3 reads CASSTGEGDTQYF. As DNA, the CDR3 is TGTGCCAGTAGTACGGGAGAAGGAGATACGCAGTATTTT.

V usage is TRBV5-4 and J usage is TRBJ1-6, with 10 positions matching TRBD1. The CDR3 runs 13 residues. Germline values: CDR1 SGHNT, CDR2 YYREEE (reference sequence). V lost 4 bases to trimming and J lost 14 bases; unmatched junction nucleotides: 6. CDR3 in amino acids: CASSPGQGPSLHF. The DNA of the CDR3 is TGTGCCAGCAGCCCGGGACAGGGGCCCTCCCTCCACTTT.

The chain employs TRBV28 and TRBJ2-7; TRBD1 aligns across 9 bases. The length of the CDR3 is 16 residues. J lost 2 bases, V lost 5 bases, and 10 bases had no gene match. CDR1 and CDR2 (germline): MDHEN, SYDVKM. Here the CDR3 reads CASSPLPGTGTYEQYF. The CDR3 DNA is TGTGCCAGCAGTCCACTTCCCGGGACAGGGACCTACGAGCAGTACTTC.

This clone was recorded a few times. The chain links TRBV27 to TRBJ1-6, with TRBD1 as a possible D gene (5 bases). This CDR3 is 16 amino acids long. Deletions cut 3 bases from V and 0 bases from J, with 9 bases between. Per germline, CDR1 MNHEY and CDR2 SMNVEV (reference sequence). This CDR3 is CASSFSRASYNSPLHF. Written as DNA, the CDR3 is TGTGCCAGCAGTTTTTCCAGGGCCTCCTATAATTCACCCCTCCACTTT.

The V call is TRBV4-2, the J call TRBJ2-7, with TRBD2 identical over 8 bases. Germline V gives CDR1 LGHNA, CDR2 YNFKEQ. Germline trimming cut 0 bases from V and 3 bases from J; bases unmatched to any gene: 4. This CDR3 has 15 amino acids. CDR3 region: CASSQEGSGVYEQYF. CDR3 in DNA: TGTGCCAGCAGCCAAGAAGGTAGCGGGGTCTACGAGCAGTACTTC.

The CDR3 coding sequence is TGTGCCAGCAGTTACGACAGGGGAGCTTTCTTT. Translating gives CASSYDRGAFF. The gene calls are TRBV6-2 or TRBV6-3 and TRBJ1-1, with 8 nucleotides matching TRBD1. Germline V lookup: CDR1 MNHEY, CDR2 SVGEGT. CDR3 length: 11 amino acids. Unmatched junction bases numbered 0, after V lost 2 bases and J lost 10 bases.

This clone was observed a single time. The gene calls are TRBV4-3 and TRBJ2-2; D may be TRBD2 (6 bases). The ends were cut back, 1 base at V and 6 bases at J, with 15 bases in the middle. Germline assignment: CDR1 LGHNA and CDR2 YSLEER. The CDR3 covers 16 residues. CDR3 nucleotide sequence: TGCGCCAGCAGCCAAGGAACGGGAGTAGGAGCCGGGGAGCTGTTTTTT. Amino acids: CASSQGTGVGAGELFF.

The rearrangement joins TRBV3-1 (or the pseudogene TRBV3-2) to TRBJ2-2; 9 bases align to TRBD1. Germline CDR1 and CDR2: LGHDT and YNNKEL (reference sequence). The CDR3 has 16 amino acids. The J segment lost 4 bases and the V segment lost 11 bases, leaving 14 bases of the junction unmatched. The CDR3: CAGRDRVGRVTGELFF. In DNA form, the CDR3 reads TGTGCCGGCCGGGACAGGGTAGGGAGAGTCACCGGGGAGCTGTTTTTT.

This clone has just one count. The junction and the germline gene differ at one end; a read error may be behind it. V gene TRBV11-2 combines with J gene TRBJ2-1; 13 bases are shared with TRBD2. The germline V gene encodes CDR1 SGHAT and CDR2 FQNNGV. There are 15 residues in the CDR3. CDR3 nucleotides: TGTGCCAGCAGATTAGGACTAGCGGGAGTGGGTGAGCAGTTCTTC. Its protein is CASRLGLAGVGEQFF.

This clone appeared a single time. The CDR3: CASSLGQYNQPQHF. CDR3 DNA: TGTGCCAGCAGCTTAGGACAGTACAATCAGCCCCAGCATTTT. The genes are TRBV7-6 and TRBJ1-5; D may be TRBD1 (5 bases). Trimming left V 1 base short and J 3 bases short, with 7 bases between. CDR1 is SGHVS and CDR2 is FNYEAQ in the germline V gene. The CDR3 is 14 amino acids.

This rearrangement joins TRBV11-3 to TRBJ1-4, with D hard to call. The CDR3 sequence is 13 residues long. Germline V lookup: CDR1 SGHNT, CDR2 YENEEA. V was pared by 6 bases and J by 8 bases, with 13 bases between. This CDR3 is CASSFQASEKLFF. The CDR3 nucleotides read TGTGCCAGCAGTTTCCAGGCTTCCGAAAAACTGTTTTTT. The full variable domain, in which reference TRBV11-3 and TRBJ1-4 provide the parts outside the CDR3, is EAGVVQSPRYKIIEKKQPVAFWCNPISGHNTLYWYLQNLGQGPELLIRYENEEAVDDSQLPKDRFSAERLKGVDSTLKIQPAELGDSAVYLCASSFQASEKLFFGSGTQLSVL.

The rearrangement links TRBV4-1 to TRBJ1-5, with unresolved D. The germline gives CDR1 MGHRA, CDR2 YSYEKL. With 4 bases removed from V and 0 bases from J, the gap between germline ends came to 16 bases. This CDR3 is built from 17 residues. In nucleotides, the CDR3 is TGCGCCAGCAGCCCCTCCGGGGAACAAGTTAGCAATCAGCCCCAGCATTTT. This gives the protein CASSPSGEQVSNQPQHF.

This clone was recorded a few times. The genes are TRBV7-6 and TRBJ2-1; TRBD2 matches at 10 bases. The CDR3 is 17 amino acids. Germline-derived CDR1 and CDR2 are SGHVS and FNYEAQ. J lost 7 bases, V lost 0 bases, and 9 bases had no gene match. This chain's CDR3 is CASSLALASGSQNEQFF. The CDR3 DNA sequence: TGTGCCAGCAGCTTAGCGTTGGCTAGCGGGAGTCAGAATGAGCAGTTCTTC. The whole variable domain, filled in from reference TRBV7-6 and TRBJ2-1, reads GAGVSQSPRYKVTKRGQDVALRCDPISGHVSLYWYRQALGQGPEFLTYFNYEAQQDKSGLPNDRFSAERPEGSISTLTIQRTEQRDSAMYRCASSLALASGSQNEQFFGPGTRLTVL.

This chain joins TRBV25-1 and TRBJ2-2; TRBD1 matches at 12 bases. The CDR3 totals 15 residues. From germline, CDR1 is MGHDK and CDR2 SYGVNS. V trimming: 3 bases; J trimming: 9 bases; junction bases outside the gene matches: 5. CDR3 residues: CASSEGTGGNRELFF. The CDR3 nucleotides read TGTGCCAGCAGTGAGGGGACAGGGGGCAACCGGGAGCTGTTTTTT.